These T cell receptor beta chains were read from a single sample in a study of regulatory T cells in long-lasting Graves disease. TCRdb reanalysed the multiplex PCR reads using MiXCR and keeps one entry per CDR3 protein. The profile shows some 420,000 distinct CDR3 sequences, about 20% of them singletons. The sequences come from peripheral blood mononuclear cells (PBMCs), collected when the disease was refractory, from a patient treated with antithyroid drugs. These receptors came from a female donor with Graves disease. Both conserved end residues are part of each CDR3. The D gene is left open where the match is weak. Size is omitted from some rows. Given values are once, few, many or a class for expanded clones.

abundance | d_gene | len | j_gene | v_gene | CDR3aa | CDR3nt
few | . | 16 | TRBJ2-2 | TRBV29-1 | CSVRRGSTGNTGELFF | TGCAGCGTGCGACGGGGGTCGACAGGGAACACCGGGGAGCTGTTTTTT
. | . | 15 | TRBJ1-1 | TRBV11-3 | CASTSQGAMNTEAFF | TGTGCCAGCACCAGCCAAGGAGCCATGAACACTGAAGCTTTCTTT
medium-sized | . | 13 | TRBJ1-1 | TRBV28 | CASSFPQGSKAFF | TGTGCCAGCAGTTTCCCCCAGGGGTCCAAAGCTTTCTTT
many | . | 13 | TRBJ2-2 | TRBV28 | CASSTQGSGELFF | TGTGCCAGCAGCACGCAGGGCTCCGGGGAGCTGTTTTTT
many | . | 14 | TRBJ2-7 | TRBV2 | CASRGQLSSYEQYF | TGTGCCAGCAGAGGACAGCTGAGCTCCTACGAGCAGTACTTC
many | . | 13 | TRBJ2-5 | TRBV29-1 | CSVSPGGKETQYF | TGCAGCGTTAGCCCAGGGGGGAAAGAGACCCAGTACTTC
few | . | 15 | TRBJ1-5 | TRBV19 | CASSPDKGGNQPQHF | TGTGCCAGTAGTCCCGACAAGGGGGGAAATCAGCCCCAGCATTTT
few | . | 12 | TRBJ2-5 | TRBV20-1 | CSAKEAGETQYF | TGCAGTGCCAAGGAGGCGGGAGAGACCCAGTACTTC
once | . | 14 | TRBJ1-1 | TRBV30 | CAWSVSFRDTEAFF | TGTGCCTGGAGTGTTAGTTTCCGGGACACTGAAGCTTTCTTT
many | . | 16 | TRBJ2-7 | TRBV2 | CASSEVVIPSSYEQYF | TGTGCCAGCAGTGAGGTCGTCATCCCGAGCTCCTACGAGCAGTACTTC
few | . | 14 | TRBJ2-5 | TRBV7-2 | CASSLVGKFQTQYF | TGTGCCAGCAGCTTAGTCGGGAAGTTCCAGACCCAGTACTTC
few | TRBD1 | 16 | TRBJ1-1 | TRBV12-3/TRBV12-4 | CASSETTGTDNTEAFF | TGTGCCAGCAGTGAGACTACCGGGACAGATAACACTGAAGCTTTCTTT
. | . | 14 | TRBJ2-2 | TRBV30 | CAWSLTREAGELFF | TGTGCCTGGAGTCTGACCAGGGAGGCCGGGGAGCTGTTTTTT
many | TRBD1 | 13 | TRBJ1-2 | TRBV2 | CASKDREVTDYTF | TGTGCCAGCAAAGACAGGGAAGTAACGGACTACACCTTC
few | . | 17 | TRBJ2-4 | TRBV12-3/TRBV12-4 | CASSLRPIATAKNIQYF | TGTGCCAGCAGTTTACGCCCCATCGCAACTGCCAAAAACATTCAGTACTTC
few | TRBD2 | 16 | TRBJ2-1 | TRBV24-1 | CATSAVASGRDNEQFF | TGTGCCACCAGTGCGGTCGCTAGCGGGAGAGACAATGAGCAGTTCTTC
. | . | 19 | TRBJ2-6 | TRBV5-1 | CASSLGLQGVSSGANVLTF | TGCGCCAGCAGCTTGGGGCTACAGGGAGTTTCGTCTGGGGCCAACGTCCTGACTTTC
. | . | 13 | TRBJ2-7 | TRBV4-1 | CASSQVENYEQYF | TGCGCCAGCAGCCAAGTGGAGAACTACGAGCAGTACTTC
. | . | 16 | TRBJ1-6 | TRBV4-2 | CASSRSGPGVNSPLHF | TGTGCCAGCAGCCGGTCAGGGCCGGGGGTTAATTCACCCCTCCACTTT
many | . | 12 | TRBJ1-2 | TRBV6-5 | CASSYPGGGYTF | TGTGCCAGCAGTTACCCCGGGGGTGGCTACACCTTC
. | . | 14 | TRBJ1-5 | TRBV6-1 | CASSAPGQVEAQHF | TGTGCCAGCAGTGCCCCCGGGCAGGTAGAGGCCCAGCATTTT
once | . | 16 | TRBJ2-2 | TRBV24-1 | CATSGRQGESTGELFF | TGTGCCACCAGTGGCCGGCAGGGAGAATCCACCGGGGAGCTGTTTTTT
few | TRBD1 | 15 | TRBJ2-5 | TRBV18 | CASSWTGASQETQYF | TGTGCCAGCTCGTGGACAGGGGCCTCCCAAGAGACCCAGTACTTC
many | . | 14 | TRBJ2-7 | TRBV28 | CASSRAPQGYEQYF | TGTGCCAGCAGTAGGGCACCGCAGGGATACGAGCAGTACTTC
many | TRBD1 | 15 | TRBJ1-2 | TRBV12-3/TRBV12-4 | CASSSGTGPNYGYTF | TGTGCCAGCAGTTCCGGGACAGGGCCTAACTATGGCTACACCTTC
. | TRBD2 | 16 | TRBJ2-5 | TRBV9 | CASSESLAGGPETQYF | TGTGCCAGCAGCGAGAGTCTAGCGGGGGGGCCGGAGACCCAGTACTTC
many | . | 13 | TRBJ2-7 | TRBV6-1 | CATAWAGEGEQYF | TGTGCCACCGCCTGGGCAGGGGAAGGCGAGCAGTACTTC
few | . | 14 | TRBJ2-4 | TRBV7-9 | CASSVQGAKNIQYF | TGTGCCAGCAGCGTACAGGGCGCCAAAAACATTCAGTACTTC
. | . | 13 | TRBJ1-5 | TRBV14 | CASSQGLGQPQHF | TGTGCCAGCAGCCAAGGTTTGGGGCAGCCCCAGCATTTT
many | . | 12 | TRBJ2-2 | TRBV10-3 | CAISPDTGELFF | TGTGCCATCAGCCCAGACACCGGGGAGCTGTTTTTT
. | . | 14 | TRBJ2-4 | TRBV18 | CASSPPTGRVIQYF | TGTGCCAGCTCACCACCTACAGGGAGGGTCATTCAGTACTTC
few | . | 16 | TRBJ1-4 | TRBV7-9 | CASSYPLQQGYEKLFF | TGTGCCAGCAGCTACCCCCTTCAGCAGGGTTATGAAAAACTGTTTTTT
many | TRBD1 | 14 | TRBJ2-5 | TRBV2 | CASRTGTGQETQYF | TGTGCCAGCAGGACCGGGACAGGCCAAGAGACCCAGTACTTC
many | TRBD1 | 14 | TRBJ1-1 | TRBV29-1 | CSVEERQGRTEAFF | TGCAGCGTTGAAGAACGACAGGGGCGTACTGAAGCTTTCTTT
few | . | 13 | TRBJ2-2 | TRBV3-1 | CASLEGDTGELFF | TGTGCCAGCCTCGAAGGGGACACCGGGGAGCTGTTTTTT
many | TRBD1 | 14 | TRBJ1-1 | TRBV6-2/TRBV6-3 | CASSRSGTGGEAFF | TGTGCCAGCAGCAGATCCGGGACAGGGGGTGAAGCTTTCTTT
. | TRBD1 | 21 | TRBJ2-5 | TRBV3-1 | CASSQDLYRGRLAEAQETQYF | TGTGCCAGCAGCCAAGATCTTTACAGGGGGAGGCTAGCCGAAGCCCAAGAGACCCAGTACTTC
once | . | 13 | TRBJ1-3 | TRBV5-1 | CASSAGAGNTIYF | TGCGCCAGCAGCGCGGGAGCTGGAAACACCATATATTTT
few | . | 18 | TRBJ2-3 | TRBV2 | CASSPPMLSGVSTDTQYF | TGTGCCAGCAGTCCACCAATGCTTAGCGGAGTGAGCACAGATACGCAGTATTTT
. | . | 16 | TRBJ1-2 | TRBV7-3 | CASSLTVQETYYGYTF | TGTGCCAGCAGCTTAACGGTACAGGAAACCTACTATGGCTACACCTTC
. | TRBD1 | 17 | TRBJ2-6 | TRBV10-3 | CAIKKGQEVSGANVLTF | TGTGCCATCAAGAAGGGACAGGAAGTGTCTGGGGCCAACGTCCTGACTTTC
many | . | 14 | TRBJ2-7 | TRBV3-1 | CASSRSEGGYEQYF | TGTGCCAGCAGCCGTTCGGAAGGGGGCTACGAGCAGTACTTC
. | . | 15 | TRBJ1-1 | TRBV30 | CAWTLFMRGGTEAFF | TGTGCCTGGACGCTTTTCATGAGAGGAGGCACTGAAGCTTTCTTT
few | TRBD1 | 15 | TRBJ1-5 | TRBV3-1 | CASSQQGVSDQPQHF | TGTGCCAGCAGCCAGCAGGGGGTAAGCGATCAGCCCCAGCATTTT
few | . | 15 | TRBJ2-5 | TRBV7-9 | CASRTGTPYQETQYF | TGTGCCAGCAGGACCGGGACGCCATACCAAGAGACCCAGTACTTC
many | . | 14 | TRBJ1-5 | TRBV6-5 | CASSSTGENQPQHF | TGTGCCAGCAGTTCGACGGGGGAGAATCAGCCCCAGCATTTT
many | . | 11 | TRBJ2-1 | TRBV28 | CASSPKREQFF | TGTGCCAGCAGTCCTAAGCGGGAGCAGTTCTTC
few | . | 15 | TRBJ2-7 | TRBV4-3 | CASSRAGTPPNEQYF | TGCGCCAGCAGCCGGGCCGGGACACCACCAAACGAGCAGTACTTC
many | . | 11 | TRBJ2-5 | TRBV14 | CASSQWETQYF | TGTGCCAGCAGCCAATGGGAGACCCAGTACTTC
many | . | 14 | TRBJ1-2 | TRBV6-1 | CASKTRGKSGGYTF | TGTGCCAGCAAAACGCGGGGGAAATCGGGCGGCTACACCTTC
many | . | 12 | TRBJ2-5 | TRBV20-1 | CSASGVDETQYF | TGCAGTGCTAGTGGTGTGGATGAGACCCAGTACTTC
many | . | 13 | TRBJ1-1 | TRBV6-8 | CASRREGNTEAFF | TGTGCCAGCAGACGTGAGGGGAACACTGAAGCTTTCTTT